This TCR beta chain was profiled in a study of cytomegalovirus exposure and HLA in healthy donors. PCR employed 60 Vbeta and 13 Jbeta primers. The method was immunoSEQ multiplex PCR; TCRdb's version includes in-frame clones alone and lacks a portion of them. The sample holds 150,000 or so clones, 70% to 90% seen once. Trimming took off 1 base at V and 9 bases at J, with 7 bases between the two ends. Germline-derived CDR1 and CDR2 are MNHNS and SASEGT. The length of the CDR3 is 13 residues. Sequenced material: PBMCs. The chain is built from TRBV6-1 and TRBJ1-6; D is ambiguous. This clonotype was obtained from a woman between 18 and 30 years old in good health and CMV-seronegative. CDR3 sequence reads: CASSEVEGSPLHF. CDR3 coding DNA: TGTGCCAGCAGTGAAGTCGAGGGTTCACCCCTCCACTTT.